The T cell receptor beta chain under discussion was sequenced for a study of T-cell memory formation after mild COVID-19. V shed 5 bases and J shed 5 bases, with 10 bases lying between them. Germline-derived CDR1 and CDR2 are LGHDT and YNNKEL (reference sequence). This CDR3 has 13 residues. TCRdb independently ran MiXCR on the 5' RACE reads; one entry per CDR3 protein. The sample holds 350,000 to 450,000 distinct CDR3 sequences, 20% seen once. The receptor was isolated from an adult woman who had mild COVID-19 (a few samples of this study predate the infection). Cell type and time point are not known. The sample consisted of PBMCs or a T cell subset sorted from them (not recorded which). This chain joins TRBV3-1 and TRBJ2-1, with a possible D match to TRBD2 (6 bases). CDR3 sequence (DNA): TGTGCCAGCAGCTGGGACTTCGACAATGAGCAGTTCTTC. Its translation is CASSWDFDNEQFF.